The 4 T cell receptor beta chains given below trace back to one sample, sequenced in a study of PD-L1 blockade in urothelial cancer. Method: immunoSEQ multiplex PCR; TCRdb's copy keeps in-frame clones and lacks some. This sample carries about 55,000 clones, roughly 82% of them seen once, and the ten largest clones take about 1.2%. This sample's time point: pretreatment peripheral blood. The sequencing here drew on PBMCs, taken around atezolizumab (anti-PD-L1) treatment. These receptors all come from a man in his fifties with urothelial cancer.

The V call is TRBV11-2, the J call TRBJ1-1, with D uncertain. Trimming cost V 2 bases and J 7 bases, with 14 bases left between them. The CDR3 is made up of 14 amino acids. Looked up from germline, CDR1 is SGHAT and CDR2 is FQNNGV. The CDR3 region is CASSLTVFGVEAFF. CDR3 nucleotide sequence: TGTGCCAGCAGCTTAACAGTCTTCGGGGTTGAAGCTTTCTTT.

The V call is TRBV11-2, the J call TRBJ2-1, with 7 bases matching TRBD2. With 1 base clipped from V and 3 bases from J, the junction kept 3 bases outside the gene matches. CDR1 SGHAT and CDR2 FQNNGV come from the germline V gene. The CDR3 has 15 amino acids. The CDR3 bases are TGTGCCAGCAGCTTAGGCCTAGCGGTCTACAATGAGCAGTTCTTC. It specifies CASSLGLAVYNEQFF.

The chain links TRBV25-1 to TRBJ2-7; possibly TRBD1 for D (5 bases). Trimming pared 1 base from V and 3 bases from J, leaving 16 bases between. The length of the CDR3 is 16 residues. Germline lookup yields CDR1 MGHDK and CDR2 SYGVNS. In DNA, the CDR3 is TGTGCCAGCAGTGAATTGGGGCAGGAGTCCATCTACGAGCAGTACTTC. This codes for CASSELGQESIYEQYF.

V and J are TRBV27 and TRBJ1-4, with 7 positions matching TRBD1. Germline V gene sequence: CDR1 MNHEY, CDR2 SMNVEV (reference sequence). Trimming removed 6 bases from V and 4 bases from J; junction bases left unmatched: 8. The CDR3 runs 15 residues. CDR3 residues: CASRRGQRFNEKLFF. In nucleotides, the CDR3 is TGTGCCAGCAGGAGGGGACAGAGGTTTAATGAAAAACTGTTTTTT.